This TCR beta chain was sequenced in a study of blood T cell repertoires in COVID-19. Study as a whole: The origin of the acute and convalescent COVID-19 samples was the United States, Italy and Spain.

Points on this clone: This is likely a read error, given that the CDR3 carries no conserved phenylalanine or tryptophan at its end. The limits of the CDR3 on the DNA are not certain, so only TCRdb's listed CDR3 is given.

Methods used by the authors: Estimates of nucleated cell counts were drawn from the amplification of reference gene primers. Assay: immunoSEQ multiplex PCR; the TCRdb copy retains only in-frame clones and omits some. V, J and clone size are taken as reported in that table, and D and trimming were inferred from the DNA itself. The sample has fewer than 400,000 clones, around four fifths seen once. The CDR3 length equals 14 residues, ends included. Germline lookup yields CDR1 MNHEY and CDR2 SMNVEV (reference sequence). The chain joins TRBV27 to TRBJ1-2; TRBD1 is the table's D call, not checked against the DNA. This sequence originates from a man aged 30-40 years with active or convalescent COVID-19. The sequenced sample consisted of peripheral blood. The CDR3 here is CASSFASGQGEFPL.